This T cell receptor (beta chain) comes out of a study of T cells after yellow fever vaccination. Study-level information: Researchers used SMART-Seq v4 Ultra Low Input to prepare fractions that had low cell numbers.

In this sample, this clonotype turned up a few times. TCRdb recomputed calls from the 5' RACE reads with MiXCR, one row per CDR3 protein. The sample gives around 500,000 distinct CDR3 sequences, roughly 22% of which show up once; about a sixth is in the top ten. The clonotype was recovered from a man aged 18-30 years who received the YFV17D yellow fever vaccine. The source material was PBMCs, sampled more than 20 days after the first yellow fever vaccination.

Written as DNA, the CDR3 is TGTGCCAGCAGCCAAAAGTTGGGAGCTAACATTCAGTACTTC. Amino acid sequence: CASSQKLGANIQYF. The chain uses TRBV4-2 and TRBJ2-4, with a weak D call TRBD2 (5 bases). Germline CDR1 and CDR2: LGHNA and YNFKEQ. This CDR3 comprises 14 residues. V dropped 2 bases and J dropped 7 bases, with 12 bases sitting between them.